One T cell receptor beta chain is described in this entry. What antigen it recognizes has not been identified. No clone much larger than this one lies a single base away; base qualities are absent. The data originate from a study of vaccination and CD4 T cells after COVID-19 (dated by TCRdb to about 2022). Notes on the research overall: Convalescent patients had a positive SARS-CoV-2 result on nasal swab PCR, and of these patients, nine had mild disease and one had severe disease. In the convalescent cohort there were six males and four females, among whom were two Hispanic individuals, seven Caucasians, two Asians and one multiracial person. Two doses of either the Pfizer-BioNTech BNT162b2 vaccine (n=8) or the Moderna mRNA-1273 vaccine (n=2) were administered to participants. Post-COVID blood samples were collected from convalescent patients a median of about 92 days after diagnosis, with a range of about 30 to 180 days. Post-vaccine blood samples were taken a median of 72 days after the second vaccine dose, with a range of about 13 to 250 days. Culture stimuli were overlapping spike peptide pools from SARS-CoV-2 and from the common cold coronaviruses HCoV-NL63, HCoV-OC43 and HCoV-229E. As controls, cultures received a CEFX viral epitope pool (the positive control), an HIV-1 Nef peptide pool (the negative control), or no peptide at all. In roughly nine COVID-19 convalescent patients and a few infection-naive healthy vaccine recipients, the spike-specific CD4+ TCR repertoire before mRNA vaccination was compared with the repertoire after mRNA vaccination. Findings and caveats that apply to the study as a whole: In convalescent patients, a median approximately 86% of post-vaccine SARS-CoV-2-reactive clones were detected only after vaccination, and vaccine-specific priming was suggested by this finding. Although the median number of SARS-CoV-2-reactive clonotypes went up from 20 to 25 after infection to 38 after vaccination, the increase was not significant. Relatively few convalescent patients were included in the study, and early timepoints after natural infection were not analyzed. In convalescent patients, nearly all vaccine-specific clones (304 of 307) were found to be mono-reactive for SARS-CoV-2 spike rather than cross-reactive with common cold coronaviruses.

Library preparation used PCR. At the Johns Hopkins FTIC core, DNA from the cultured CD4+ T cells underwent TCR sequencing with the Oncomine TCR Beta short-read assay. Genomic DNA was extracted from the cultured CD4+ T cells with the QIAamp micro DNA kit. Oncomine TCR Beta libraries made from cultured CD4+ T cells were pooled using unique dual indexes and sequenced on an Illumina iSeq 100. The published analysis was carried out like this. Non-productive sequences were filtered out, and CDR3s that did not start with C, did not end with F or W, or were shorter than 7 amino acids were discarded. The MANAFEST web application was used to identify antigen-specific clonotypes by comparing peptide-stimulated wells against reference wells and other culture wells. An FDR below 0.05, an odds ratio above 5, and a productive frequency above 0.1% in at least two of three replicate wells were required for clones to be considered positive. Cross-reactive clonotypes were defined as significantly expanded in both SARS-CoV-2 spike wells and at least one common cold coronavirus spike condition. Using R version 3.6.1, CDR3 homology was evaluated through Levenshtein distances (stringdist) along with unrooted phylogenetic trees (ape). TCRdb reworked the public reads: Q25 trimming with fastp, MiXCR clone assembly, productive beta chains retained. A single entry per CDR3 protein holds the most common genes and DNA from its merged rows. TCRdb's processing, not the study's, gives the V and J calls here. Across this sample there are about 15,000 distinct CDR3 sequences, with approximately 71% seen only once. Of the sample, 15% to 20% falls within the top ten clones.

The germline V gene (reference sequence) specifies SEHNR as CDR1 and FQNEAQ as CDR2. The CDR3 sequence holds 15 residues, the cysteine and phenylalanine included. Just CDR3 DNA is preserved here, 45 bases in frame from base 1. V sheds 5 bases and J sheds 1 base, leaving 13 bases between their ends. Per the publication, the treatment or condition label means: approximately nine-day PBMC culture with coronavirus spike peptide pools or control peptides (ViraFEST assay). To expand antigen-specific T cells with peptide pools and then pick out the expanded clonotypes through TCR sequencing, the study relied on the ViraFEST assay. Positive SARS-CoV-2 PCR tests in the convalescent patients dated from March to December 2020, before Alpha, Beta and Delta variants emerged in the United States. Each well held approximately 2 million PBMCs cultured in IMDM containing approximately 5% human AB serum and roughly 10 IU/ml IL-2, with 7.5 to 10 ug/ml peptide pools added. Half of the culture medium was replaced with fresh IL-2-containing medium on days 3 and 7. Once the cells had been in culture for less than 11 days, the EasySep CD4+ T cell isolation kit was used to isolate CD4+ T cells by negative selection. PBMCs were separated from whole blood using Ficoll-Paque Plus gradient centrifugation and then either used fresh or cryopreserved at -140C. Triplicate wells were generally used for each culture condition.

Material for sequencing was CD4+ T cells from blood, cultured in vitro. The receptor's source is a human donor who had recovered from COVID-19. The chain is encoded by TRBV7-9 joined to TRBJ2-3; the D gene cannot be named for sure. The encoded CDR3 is CASSLYLQGTDTQYF. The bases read TGTGCCAGCAGCCTTTATCTCCAGGGCACAGATACGCAGTATTTT.